One sample yielded the 2 T cell receptor beta chains listed below, sequenced in a study of shared clonotypes between healthy human individuals. The table came from immunoSEQ multiplex PCR; TCRdb's copy has only in-frame clones and leaves some out. This table holds about 730,000 clones, over 60% found once. The sample consisted of memory CD4+ T cells sorted from blood. Subset defined: CD45RA-negative fraction. These receptors were obtained from a woman aged 25 to 39 in good health.

This chain uses TRBV7-2 with TRBJ1-1; weak D call: TRBD1 (5 bases). V gave up 4 bases and J gave up 1 base, with 13 bases separating them. The CDR3 length is 15 residues. CDR1 is SGHTA, CDR2 FQGNSA, per germline. In DNA, the CDR3 is TGTGCCAGCAGCTCCCAGGGTCAGGAGAACACTGAAGCTTTCTTT. Its translation: CASSSQGQENTEAFF.

V usage is TRBV6-4 and J usage is TRBJ2-1; D is undetermined. The V gene's germline CDR1 is MRHNA and CDR2 SNTAGT. The CDR3 consists of 12 residues. Trimming removed 4 bases at V and 4 bases at J, with 5 bases between. The CDR3 DNA follows: TGTGCCAGCAGTGTCCTATACAATGAGCAGTTCTTC. Translated, it gives CASSVLYNEQFF.